This T cell receptor (beta chain) was profiled in a study of beta chain features in type 1 diabetes. This clone was counted a single time. CDR3 length: 15 amino acids. The germline gives CDR1 MNHEY, CDR2 SVGAGI. Trimming at V came to 0 bases and at J to 8 bases, leaving 6 bases not matched to a gene. The isolated RNA, all of it, was reverse transcribed, so expressed TCRB transcripts were what got sequenced. Only in-frame clones appear in the TCRdb table, and some are missing; sequencing was by immunoSEQ multiplex PCR. The sample records 970,000 or so clones, about a sixth being singletons. This receptor was obtained from a young woman in good health. The gene calls are TRBV6-5 and TRBJ1-3; 8 positions match TRBD1. Sequenced input: naive CD4+ T cells from blood. For the CDR3, the DNA is TGTGCCAGCAGTTACTCGCAGGGGGCCGGCCACACCATATATTTT. Translation: CASSYSQGAGHTIYF.